This TCR beta chain was identified in a study of blood T cells in healthy people across ages. Findings and limits, study-wide: In these data, TCR beta diversity tracked strongly with naive T cell percentage. With age, beta diversity per million T cells declined roughly linearly, significantly by around 43.

On this clonotype: What it recognizes is unknown.

Donors gave around 10 milliliters of peripheral blood apiece. Then a second PCR, running roughly 7 to 11 cycles, was carried out with a sample-barcoded 5' primer and a J-beta primer mix. Each cDNA molecule received a tag from a template-switch adaptor that had 12 random nucleotides. Via MiXCR, TCRdb re-called the 5' RACE reads, giving one row per CDR3 protein. Of roughly 730,000 distinct CDR3 sequences in the sample, 45% to 70% are singletons; the top ten hold around a quarter. Sample: blood. The clonotype comes from a middle-aged man in good health.

CDR3 bases: TGTGCCAGCAGCTTTGCCGGGACTAGCGTAGTCAATGAGCAGTTCTTC. Its protein product is CASSFAGTSVVNEQFF. This sequence joins TRBV7-2 and TRBJ2-1; TRBD2 matches at 10 bases. The germline V gene has CDR1 SGHTA and CDR2 FQGNSA. Losses at the gene ends were 3 bases for V and 6 bases for J; bases not matched to a gene: 8. The CDR3 spans 16 residues.